The 4 T cell receptor beta chains given below trace back to one sample, sequenced in a study of PD-L1 blockade in urothelial cancer. Some clones are missing from TCRdb's copy, which holds only in-frame ones; the method was immunoSEQ multiplex PCR. The profile shows 35,000 to 45,000 clones, more than 65% of them singletons. The sequencing used PBMCs, collected around atezolizumab (anti-PD-L1) treatment. Receptors originate from an older man with urothelial cancer.

The V and J genes are TRBV10-2 and TRBJ2-7; weak D call: TRBD2 (7 bases). Germline values: CDR1 WSHSY, CDR2 SAAADI. V shed 3 bases and J shed 1 base, with 10 bases lying between them. This CDR3 is 14 amino acids long. The CDR3 nucleotides read TGCGCCAGCAGTGACCGGGGGGCTTCCTACGAGCAGTACTTC. Translation: CASSDRGASYEQYF.

The chain combines TRBV5-6 with TRBJ2-7; no clear D gene. The CDR3 extends over 13 amino acids. Germline V gene sequence: CDR1 SGHDT, CDR2 YYEEEE. The V end lost 2 bases, the J end lost 1 base, and 7 bases lay between the germline ends. The CDR3 protein is CASSFPTSYEQYF. The CDR3 DNA follows: TGTGCCAGCAGCTTCCCTACGTCCTACGAGCAGTACTTC. The entire variable domain, with the rest obtained from reference TRBV5-6 and TRBJ2-7, is as follows: DAGVTQSPTHLIKTRGQQVTLRCSPKSGHDTVSWYQQALGQGPQFIFQYYEEEERQRGNFPDRFSGHQFPNYSSELNVNALLLGDSALYLCASSFPTSYEQYFGPGTRLTVT.

The CDR3 bases are TGTGCCAGCAGCGTATCGGGGAGACCATTTGAAGCTTTCTTT. Translating gives CASSVSGRPFEAFF. V usage is TRBV9 and J usage is TRBJ1-1, with D unclear. CDR1 and CDR2 (germline): SGDLS, YYNGEE. CDR3 length equals 14 residues. V was shortened by 1 base and J by 7 bases, with 14 bases between the two germline ends.

This rearrangement joins TRBV7-9 to TRBJ2-5, with D perhaps matching TRBD2 (6 bases). The germline V and J ends were trimmed by 2 bases and 5 bases, with 18 bases remaining between them. This CDR3 region has 16 residues. The V gene's germline CDR1 is SEHNR and CDR2 FQNEAQ (reference sequence). CDR3 bases: TGTGCCAGCAGCTTATGGGTCGGGACTCCCTCGGAGACCCAGTACTTC. It yields the protein CASSLWVGTPSETQYF.